Sequencing of this TCR beta chain was carried out in a study of spatial heterogeneity in lung cancer. At the level of the study: Each distinct TCR and UMI combination averaged more than ten appearances in raw reads. Study-wide results and caveats: Expanded tumor TCRs that were ubiquitous appeared in blood more at resection than follow-up.

Time point defined: sample taken at primary tumor resection. Extraction of whole RNA from tumor, nontumor lung or frozen PBMC preceded unsorted sequencing. Many counts were recorded for this clonotype. Antigen: not known. Trimming stripped 3 bases from V and 3 bases from J, with 11 bases between. The CDR3 contains 14 residues. The germline V gene encodes CDR1 MNHEY and CDR2 SVGAGI. TCR cDNA molecules each had a unique molecular identifier. From the 5' RACE reads, TCRdb called clonotypes with MiXCR, one entry per CDR3 protein. The table records roughly 80,000 distinct CDR3 sequences, roughly 8% of them present only once.

The sequencing here drew on PBMCs, taken at surgery. The clonotype was recovered from a male donor with early-stage non-small cell lung cancer. The J gene is TRBJ1-1, the V gene TRBV6-5; TRBD1 might be the D (5 bases). In nucleotides, the CDR3 is TGTGCCAGCAGTTATCAGGGAGGCGACACTGAAGCTTTCTTT. Amino acid sequence: CASSYQGGDTEAFF.